This T cell receptor beta chain originates from a study of T-cell memory formation after mild COVID-19. In the study overall: Most TCR clusters belonged to a single donor. Study-wide points: Clones that got smaller from day 15 to 85 had even CD4/CD8, while clones growing later tipped toward CD4+. Pre-infection memory showed some responding clones, and this suggested that cross-reactive memory joined.

This clonotype was detected a few times. The antigen is unknown. Via MiXCR, TCRdb re-called the 5' RACE reads, giving one row per CDR3 protein. Of some 62,000 distinct CDR3 sequences in the sample, roughly 10% are singletons; the top ten hold approximately 1.1%. The sample taken for sequencing was PBMCs or a T cell subset sorted from them (not recorded which). The TCR sequence derives from a man younger than 30 who had mild COVID-19 (a few samples of this study predate the infection). Cell type and time point are not known.

DNA of the CDR3: TGTGCCACCGGGGCGTCCGGGGAGACCCAGTACTTC. This gives the protein CATGASGETQYF. The V call is TRBV2, the J call TRBJ2-5, with D perhaps assigned TRBD1 or TRBD2 (5 bases each). CDR3 length: 12 amino acids. CDR1 SNHLY and CDR2 FYNNEI come from the germline V gene. Trimming removed 10 bases at V and 5 bases at J, with 14 bases between.